A selection of T cell receptor beta chains follows, all from one sample in a study. TCRdb called the RT-PCR reads again in MiXCR, with one record for every CDR3 protein. This sample has about 680,000 distinct CDR3 sequences, with approximately 15% found just once. Specimen: memory CD4+ T cells from blood. The source of these receptors is a female donor in good health, serving as a healthy control. Each CDR3 is given with its conserved first and last residue. The D gene is left open where the match is weak. Clone size, where shown, is once, few, many, or a class for clones that have expanded.

j_call	d_call	v_call	clone_size	cdr3_nt	cdr3_aa
TRBJ1-1	-	TRBV27	many	TGTGCCAGCAGTCCTAGACAGATGAACACTGAAGCTTTCTTT	CASSPRQMNTEAFF
TRBJ2-7	TRBD2	TRBV6-5	few	TGTGCCAGCAGTTACTCCGAGCGGGAGGCATACTACGAGCAGTACTTC	CASSYSEREAYYEQYF
TRBJ2-5	-	TRBV20-1	-	TGCAGTGTGCGCGGGACCGTCGGGGAGACCCAGTACTTC	CSVRGTVGETQYF
TRBJ1-1	-	TRBV6-6	few	TGTGCCAGCAATCTCTACCAGGCGACTGAAGCTTTCTTT	CASNLYQATEAFF
TRBJ2-3	-	TRBV25-1	few	TGTGCCAGCAGTGAAAAAATAGCTCACGCCGGTACGCAGTATTTT	CASSEKIAHAGTQYF
TRBJ1-5	TRBD1	TRBV30	-	TGTGCCTGGGGGGACAGGGGTAATCAGCCCCAGCATTTT	CAWGDRGNQPQHF
TRBJ2-7	TRBD2	TRBV27	few	TGTGCCAGCAGTTTTACGCCCTTGGGCGGGAGCTCCTACGAGCAGTACTTC	CASSFTPLGGSSYEQYF
TRBJ1-1	TRBD1	TRBV6-6	-	TGTGCCAGCAGTTCGACAGGATCCGGGACAGGGTACGCTGAAGCTTTCTTT	CASSSTGSGTGYAEAFF
TRBJ2-7	TRBD2	TRBV20-1	many	TGCAGTGCTACTCTAGCGGGAGCGCACGAGCAGTACTTC	CSATLAGAHEQYF
TRBJ2-3	TRBD1	TRBV5-4	-	TGTGCCAGCAGCTTCCGGACAGGGGTCAGCACAGATACGCAGTATTTT	CASSFRTGVSTDTQYF